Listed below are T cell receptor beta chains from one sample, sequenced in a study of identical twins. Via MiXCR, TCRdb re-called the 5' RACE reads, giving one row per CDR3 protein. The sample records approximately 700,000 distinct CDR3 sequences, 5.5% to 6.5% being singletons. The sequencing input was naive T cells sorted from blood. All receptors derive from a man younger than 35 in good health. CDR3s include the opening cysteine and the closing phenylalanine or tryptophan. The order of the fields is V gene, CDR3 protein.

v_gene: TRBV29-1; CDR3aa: CSVRSGTGSYEQYF
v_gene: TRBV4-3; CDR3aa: CASSQDPGGAADTQYF
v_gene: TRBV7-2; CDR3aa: CASSYDRKSAGEQYF
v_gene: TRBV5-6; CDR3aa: CASSLAGIGKNIQYF
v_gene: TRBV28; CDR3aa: CASSKNYEQYF
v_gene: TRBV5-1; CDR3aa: CASSPQLAGGLSTDTQYF
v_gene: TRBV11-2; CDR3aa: CASRIAGSQADTQYF
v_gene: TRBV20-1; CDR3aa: CSARVGTYEQYF
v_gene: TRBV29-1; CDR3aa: CSGTGTSYEQYF
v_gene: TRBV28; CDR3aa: CASSDDRDNEQFF
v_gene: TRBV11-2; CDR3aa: CASSVLLGEILDTQYF
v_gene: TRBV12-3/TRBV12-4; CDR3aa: CASSFLTGDPEAFF
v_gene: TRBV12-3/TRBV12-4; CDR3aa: CATRLGGEVQYF
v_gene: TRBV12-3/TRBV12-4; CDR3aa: CASSPPGGYYGYTF
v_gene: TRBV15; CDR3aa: CATIGASGTDTQYF
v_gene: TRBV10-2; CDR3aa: CASSGPGIAGDSYNEQFF
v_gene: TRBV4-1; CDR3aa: CASSQDLGLARETQYF
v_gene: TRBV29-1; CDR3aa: CSATLQGRDTEAFF
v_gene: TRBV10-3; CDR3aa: CAISETKGGSTDTQYF
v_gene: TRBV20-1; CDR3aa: CSARDAASGRADEQFF
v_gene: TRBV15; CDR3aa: CATSSYTQGGTYYEQYF
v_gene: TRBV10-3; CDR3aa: CAINGGGNTIYF
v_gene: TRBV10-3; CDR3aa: CAISESIEQFF
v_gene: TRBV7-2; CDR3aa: CASSFDGQGVGGYTF
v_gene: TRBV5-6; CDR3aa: CASSLKISGNTIYF
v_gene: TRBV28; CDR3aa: CASSSSAGGFYEQYF
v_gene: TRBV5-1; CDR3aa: CASSLLDITNTGELFF
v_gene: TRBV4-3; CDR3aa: CASSQNLRLLRDNEQFF
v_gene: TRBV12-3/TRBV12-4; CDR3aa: CASRRTGGRGGDGYTF
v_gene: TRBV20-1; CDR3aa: CSAEGRSQETQYF
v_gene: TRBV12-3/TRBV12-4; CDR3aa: CASSRRGEAFF
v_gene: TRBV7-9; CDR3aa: CASSETSGRTGELFF
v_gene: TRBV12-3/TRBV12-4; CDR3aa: CASSADTSGELFF
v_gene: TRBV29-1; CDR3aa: CSARTTSGNTDTQYF
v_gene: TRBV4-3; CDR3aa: CASSQTRQGLGNQPQHF
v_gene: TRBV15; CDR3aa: CATSGLAGVGNEQFF